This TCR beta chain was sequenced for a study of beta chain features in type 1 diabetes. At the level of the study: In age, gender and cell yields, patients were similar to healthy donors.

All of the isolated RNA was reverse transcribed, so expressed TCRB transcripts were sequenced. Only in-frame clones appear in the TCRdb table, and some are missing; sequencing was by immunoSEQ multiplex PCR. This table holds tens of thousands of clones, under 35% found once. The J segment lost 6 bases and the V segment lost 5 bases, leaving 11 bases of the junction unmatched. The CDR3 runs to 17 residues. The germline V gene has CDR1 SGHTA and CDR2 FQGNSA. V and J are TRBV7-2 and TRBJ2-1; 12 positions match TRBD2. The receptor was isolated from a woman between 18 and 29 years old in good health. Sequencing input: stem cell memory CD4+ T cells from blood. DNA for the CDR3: TGTGCCAGCAGCCGAGCTAGCGGGAGGGGGGGAGGCAATGAGCAGTTCTTC. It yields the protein CASSRASGRGGGNEQFF.